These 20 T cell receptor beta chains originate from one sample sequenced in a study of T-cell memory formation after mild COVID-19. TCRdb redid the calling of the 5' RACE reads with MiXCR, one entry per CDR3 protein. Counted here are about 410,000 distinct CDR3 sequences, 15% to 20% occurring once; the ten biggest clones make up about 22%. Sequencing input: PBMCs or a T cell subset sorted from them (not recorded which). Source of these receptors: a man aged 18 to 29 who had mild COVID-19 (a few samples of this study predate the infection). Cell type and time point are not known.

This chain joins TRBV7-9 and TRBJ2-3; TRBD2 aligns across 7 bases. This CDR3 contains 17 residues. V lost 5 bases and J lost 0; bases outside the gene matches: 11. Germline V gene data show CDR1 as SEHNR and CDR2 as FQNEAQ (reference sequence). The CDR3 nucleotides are TGTGCCAGCAGCCCACTCGGCGGGAGCTCTAGCACAGATACGCAGTATTTT. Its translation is CASSPLGGSSSTDTQYF.

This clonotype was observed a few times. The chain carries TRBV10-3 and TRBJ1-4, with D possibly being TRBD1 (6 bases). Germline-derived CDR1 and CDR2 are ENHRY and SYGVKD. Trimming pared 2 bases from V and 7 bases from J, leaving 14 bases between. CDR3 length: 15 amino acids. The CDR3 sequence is CAISEVPTGSEKLFF. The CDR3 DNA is TGTGCCATCAGTGAGGTCCCGACAGGAAGTGAAAAACTGTTTTTT.

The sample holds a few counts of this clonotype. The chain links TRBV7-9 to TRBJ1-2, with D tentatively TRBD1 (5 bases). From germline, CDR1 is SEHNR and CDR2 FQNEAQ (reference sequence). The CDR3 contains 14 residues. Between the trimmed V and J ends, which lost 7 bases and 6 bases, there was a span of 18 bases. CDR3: CASILFGAGNGYTF. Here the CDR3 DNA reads TGTGCCAGCATCCTCTTTGGGGCAGGGAATGGCTACACCTTC.

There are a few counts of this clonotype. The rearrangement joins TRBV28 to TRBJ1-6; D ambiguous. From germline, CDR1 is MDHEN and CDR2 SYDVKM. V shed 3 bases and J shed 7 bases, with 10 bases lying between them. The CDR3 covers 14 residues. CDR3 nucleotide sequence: TGTGCCAGCAGTTTGGGCCAGCGAAATTCACCCCTCCACTTT. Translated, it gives CASSLGQRNSPLHF.

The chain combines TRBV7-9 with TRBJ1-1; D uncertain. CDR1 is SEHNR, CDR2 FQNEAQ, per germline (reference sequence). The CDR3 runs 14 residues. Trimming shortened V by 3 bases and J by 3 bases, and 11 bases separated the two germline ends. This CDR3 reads CASSFEGWDTEAFF. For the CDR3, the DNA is TGTGCCAGCAGCTTTGAGGGTTGGGACACTGAAGCTTTCTTT. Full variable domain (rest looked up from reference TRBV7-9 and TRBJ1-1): DTGVSQNPRHKITKRGQNVTFRCDPISEHNRLYWYRQTLGQGPEFLTYFQNEAQLEKSRLLSDRFSAERPKGSFSTLEIQRTEQGDSAMYLCASSFEGWDTEAFFGQGTRLTVV.

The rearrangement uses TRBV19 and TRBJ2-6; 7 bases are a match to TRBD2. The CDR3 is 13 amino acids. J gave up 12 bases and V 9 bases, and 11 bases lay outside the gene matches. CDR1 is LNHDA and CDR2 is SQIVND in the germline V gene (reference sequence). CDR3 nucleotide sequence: TGTGCCAGCTCCAAAAACGGGAGGAGCGTCCTGACTTTC. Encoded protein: CASSKNGRSVLTF.

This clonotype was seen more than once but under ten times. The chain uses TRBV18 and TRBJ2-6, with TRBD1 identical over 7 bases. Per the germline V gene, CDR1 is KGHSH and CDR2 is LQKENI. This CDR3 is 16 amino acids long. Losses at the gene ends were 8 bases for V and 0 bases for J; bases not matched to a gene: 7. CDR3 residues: CASKTGLGSGANVLTF. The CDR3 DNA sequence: TGTGCCAGCAAGACAGGGCTGGGCTCTGGGGCCAACGTCCTGACTTTC.

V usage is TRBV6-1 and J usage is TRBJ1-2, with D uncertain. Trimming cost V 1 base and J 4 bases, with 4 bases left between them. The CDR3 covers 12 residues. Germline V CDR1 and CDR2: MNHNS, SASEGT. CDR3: CASSEVRYGYTF. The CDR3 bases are TGTGCCAGCAGTGAAGTTCGCTATGGCTACACCTTC.

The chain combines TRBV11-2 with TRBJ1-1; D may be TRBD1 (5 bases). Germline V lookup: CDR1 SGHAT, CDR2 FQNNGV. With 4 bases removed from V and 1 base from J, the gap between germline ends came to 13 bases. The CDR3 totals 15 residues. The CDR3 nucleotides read TGTGCCAGCAGCTCGTGGGGGACGCAGAACACTGAAGCTTTCTTT. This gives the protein CASSSWGTQNTEAFF.

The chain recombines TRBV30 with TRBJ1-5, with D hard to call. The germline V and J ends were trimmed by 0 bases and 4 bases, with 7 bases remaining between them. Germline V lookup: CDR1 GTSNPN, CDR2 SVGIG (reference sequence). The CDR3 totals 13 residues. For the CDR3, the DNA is TGTGCCTGGAGTGTAAGGGTGAATCAGCCCCAGCATTTT. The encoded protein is CAWSVRVNQPQHF.

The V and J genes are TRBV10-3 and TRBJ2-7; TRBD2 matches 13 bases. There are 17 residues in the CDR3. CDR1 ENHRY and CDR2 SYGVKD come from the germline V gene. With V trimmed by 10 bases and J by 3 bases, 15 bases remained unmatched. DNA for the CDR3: TGTGCCACCAGAAGACTCGGACTAGCGGGGGAAAGCTACGAGCAGTACGTC. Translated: CATRRLGLAGESYEQYV.

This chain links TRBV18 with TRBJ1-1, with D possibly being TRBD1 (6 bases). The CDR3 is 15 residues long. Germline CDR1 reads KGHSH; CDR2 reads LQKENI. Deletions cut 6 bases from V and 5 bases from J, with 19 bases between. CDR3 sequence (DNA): TGTGCCAGCTCGCCGACACAGGGATTTGGGACTGAAGCTTTCTTT. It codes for CASSPTQGFGTEAFF.

The CDR3, as DNA: TGTGCCAGCAGTGAACAGGGTACCTACGAGCAGTACGTC. It is translated as CASSEQGTYEQYV. The genes are TRBV2 and TRBJ2-7; perhaps TRBD1 as D (5 bases). The CDR3 length is 13 residues. CDR1 and CDR2 from the germline V gene are SNHLY and FYNNEI. Trimming removed 2 bases from V and 2 bases from J, with 7 bases in between.

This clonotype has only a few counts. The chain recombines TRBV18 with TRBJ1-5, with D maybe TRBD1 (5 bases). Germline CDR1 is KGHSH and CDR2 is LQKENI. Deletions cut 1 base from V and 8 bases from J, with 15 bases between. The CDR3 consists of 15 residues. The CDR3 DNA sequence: TGTGCCAGCTCACCACAAACAGGACGCCTAAAGCCCCAGCATTTT. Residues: CASSPQTGRLKPQHF.

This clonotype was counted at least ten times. The CDR3 loop reads CASSTETGVNQPQHF. In DNA, the CDR3 is TGTGCCAGCAGCACAGAGACAGGGGTCAATCAGCCCCAGCATTTT. The chain combines TRBV7-8 with TRBJ1-5; 8 bases match TRBD1. Germline values: CDR1 SGHVS, CDR2 FQNEAQ. The CDR3 runs 15 residues. Trimming at V came to 5 bases and at J to 3 bases, leaving 6 bases not matched to a gene.

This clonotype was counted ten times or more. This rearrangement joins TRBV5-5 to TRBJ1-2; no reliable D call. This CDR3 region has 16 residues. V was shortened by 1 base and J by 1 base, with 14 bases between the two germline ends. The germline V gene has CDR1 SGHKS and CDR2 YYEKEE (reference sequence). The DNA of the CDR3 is TGTGCCAGCAGCTTGTCCGAGCCGCTGGGTAACTATGGCTACACCTTC. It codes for CASSLSEPLGNYGYTF.

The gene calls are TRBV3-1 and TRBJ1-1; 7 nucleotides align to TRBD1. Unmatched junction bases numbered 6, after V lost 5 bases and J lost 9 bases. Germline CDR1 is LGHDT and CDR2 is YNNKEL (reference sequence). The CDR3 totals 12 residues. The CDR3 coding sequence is TGTGCCAGCAGCGCACCGGGACAGAAAGCTTTCTTT. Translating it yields CASSAPGQKAFF.

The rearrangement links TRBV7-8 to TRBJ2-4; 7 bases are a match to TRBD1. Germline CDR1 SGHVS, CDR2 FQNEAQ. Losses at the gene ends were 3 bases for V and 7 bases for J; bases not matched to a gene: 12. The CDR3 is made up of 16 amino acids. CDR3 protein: CASSLPRQGAGNIQYF. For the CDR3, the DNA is TGTGCCAGCAGCTTGCCCCGACAGGGTGCAGGGAACATTCAGTACTTC.

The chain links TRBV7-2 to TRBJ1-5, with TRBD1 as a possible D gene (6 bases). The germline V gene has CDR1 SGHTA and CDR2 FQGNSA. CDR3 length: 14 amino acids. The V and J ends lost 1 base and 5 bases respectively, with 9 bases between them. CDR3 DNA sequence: TGTGCCAGCAGCTTAGAAACAGGGCATCAGCCCCAGCATTTT. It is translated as CASSLETGHQPQHF.

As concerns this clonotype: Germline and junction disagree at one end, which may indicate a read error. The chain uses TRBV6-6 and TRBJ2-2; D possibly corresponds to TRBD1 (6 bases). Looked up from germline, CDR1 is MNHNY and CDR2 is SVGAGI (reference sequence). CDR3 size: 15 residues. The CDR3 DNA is TGTGCCAGCAGTTACTGGCAGGGGAACACCGGGGAGATGTTTTTT. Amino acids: CASSYWQGNTGEMFF.